This T cell receptor (beta chain) was recovered during a study of blood T cell repertoires in COVID-19. For the study at large: T cells, B-cell-depleted T cells, or PBMCs supplied cDNA or gDNA.

Under the authors' procedure: Cell counts per sample came from amplifying reference gene primers. Method: immunoSEQ multiplex PCR; TCRdb's copy keeps in-frame clones and lacks some. The DNA gave D and trimming, while V, J and clone size come from that table. The profile shows just over 300,000 clones, roughly nine tenths of them singletons. Trimming cost V 3 bases and J 7 bases, with 10 bases left between them. The CDR3 covers 13 residues. Germline CDR1 MDHEN, CDR2 SYDVKM. The origin of this receptor is a woman aged 25 to 45 with COVID-19, enrolled during active disease. The genes are TRBV28 and TRBJ1-5, with D unresolved. Sequencing was performed on peripheral blood. In DNA, the CDR3 is TGTGCCAGCAGTTTCCTACTCTTACAGCCCCAGCATTTT. Protein sequence: CASSFLLLQPQHF. Looking up the rest from reference TRBV28 and TRBJ1-5 gives the full variable domain: DVKVTQSSRYLVKRTGEKVFLECVQDMDHENMFWYRQDPGLGLRLIYFSYDVKMKEKGDIPEGYSVSREKKERFSLILESASTNQTSMYLCASSFLLLQPQHFGDGTRLSIL.